These T cell receptor beta chains were read from a single sample in a study of T cells after yellow fever vaccination. TCRdb reprocessed the 5' RACE reads via MiXCR and lists one record per CDR3 protein. This table holds a few hundred thousand distinct CDR3 sequences, over 5% found once. The material sequenced was PBMCs, taken 5 days after the yellow fever booster vaccination. Receptor source: a man aged 25 to 40 who received the YFV17D yellow fever vaccine. Each CDR3 is given with its conserved first and last residue. The D gene is left open where the match is weak.

j_call v_call d_call cdr3_aa
TRBJ2-7 TRBV12-3/TRBV12-4 TRBD1 CASSPGQHYEQYF
TRBJ1-1 TRBV15 - CATSGGGTEAFF
TRBJ2-7 TRBV7-2 TRBD2 CASSSRGVAYEQYF
TRBJ2-7 TRBV12-3/TRBV12-4 - CASSPPGGGRSYEQYF
TRBJ2-7 TRBV7-2 - CASSSQHGAAYEQYF
TRBJ2-6 TRBV9 TRBD2 CASSVAVEAGPSSGANVLTF
TRBJ2-1 TRBV9 - CASSVAGPRGEQFF
TRBJ1-2 TRBV25-1 - CASNGGAVYGYTF
TRBJ2-3 TRBV7-2 - CASSLGFGTDTQYF
TRBJ1-5 TRBV7-2 TRBD1 CASSKDRSNQPQHF
TRBJ2-7 TRBV5-4 TRBD1 CAGSTGGYLEQYF
TRBJ2-7 TRBV6-5 TRBD2 CASSYGTSGSGEQYF
TRBJ2-5 TRBV20-1 - CSAREASRQETQYF
TRBJ1-2 TRBV11-2 TRBD1 CASSSRQGSNYGYTF
TRBJ2-2 TRBV10-3 TRBD2 CAIRQASGTNTGELFF
TRBJ2-7 TRBV10-2 - CASSDPAPSGLVSYEQYF
TRBJ2-3 TRBV6-2/TRBV6-3 - CASSYPRGRDDTDTQYF
TRBJ2-7 TRBV20-1 - CSAPLLGASYEQYF
TRBJ1-3 TRBV14 - CASSQVNAGNTIYF
TRBJ2-1 TRBV27 - CASTSGAYQQFF
TRBJ2-7 TRBV20-1 TRBD2 CSAGPPSGRTYEQYF
TRBJ1-2 TRBV30 TRBD1 CAWSEGDRAGRGYTF
TRBJ2-1 TRBV7-6 - CASTLRGDSPYNEQFF
TRBJ1-2 TRBV20-1 TRBD1 CSARDEEGALGYTF
TRBJ1-2 TRBV19 - CASSIDLWQPYGYTF
TRBJ2-7 TRBV19 - CASSPASGWGFYEQYF
TRBJ2-1 TRBV5-1 - CASREPTHNEQFF
TRBJ2-7 TRBV27 - CASSPPWGSDHEQYF
TRBJ2-1 TRBV7-2 - CASSSKGSSYNEQFF
TRBJ1-4 TRBV20-1 TRBD1 CSVPPGDRKEKLFF
TRBJ2-1 TRBV4-3 - CASSQGTGASYNEQFF
TRBJ2-7 TRBV5-4 - CASSLAGRGNYEQYF
TRBJ1-3 TRBV5-1 - CASSLYYSSPQGSGNTIYF
TRBJ2-7 TRBV3-1 - CASSQGGWGRSYEQYF
TRBJ2-7 TRBV15 - CATSRGYTASSYEQYF
TRBJ2-1 TRBV10-1 - CASSENGVSYNEQFF
TRBJ2-1 TRBV20-1 - CSGIGAHGGLEQFF
TRBJ1-5 TRBV20-1 - CSARDTAYQPQHF
TRBJ2-7 TRBV4-3 - CASSQGFGSYEQYF
TRBJ2-2 TRBV12-3/TRBV12-4 - CASSLETLANTGELFF
TRBJ1-5 TRBV12-3/TRBV12-4 TRBD1 CASSLDRGPNQPQHF
TRBJ2-2 TRBV15 - CATSRDWAADANTGELFF
TRBJ2-1 TRBV27 TRBD2 CASSLGLAGAVNEQFF
TRBJ1-4 TRBV4-3 - CASSSSGGQVSGEKLFF
TRBJ2-6 TRBV19 TRBD1 CASSMDPSGTGFSGANVLTF
TRBJ2-7 TRBV7-9 TRBD2 CASSFLYPGLASPPPTDEQYF
TRBJ2-5 TRBV5-5 - CASSARVGQETQYF
TRBJ1-1 TRBV3-1 - CASSQDRGRVAFF
TRBJ1-1 TRBV6-5 - CASSYGLGSPTEAFF
TRBJ2-2 TRBV5-1 - CASSLPSDANTGELFF
TRBJ2-1 TRBV18 - CASSRQGALDYNEQFF
TRBJ2-5 TRBV7-9 TRBD1 CASSSTDRVETQYF
TRBJ2-2 TRBV3-1 - CASSQKRAYSGELFF
TRBJ2-7 TRBV5-5 TRBD2 CASSLAPSGDYEQYF